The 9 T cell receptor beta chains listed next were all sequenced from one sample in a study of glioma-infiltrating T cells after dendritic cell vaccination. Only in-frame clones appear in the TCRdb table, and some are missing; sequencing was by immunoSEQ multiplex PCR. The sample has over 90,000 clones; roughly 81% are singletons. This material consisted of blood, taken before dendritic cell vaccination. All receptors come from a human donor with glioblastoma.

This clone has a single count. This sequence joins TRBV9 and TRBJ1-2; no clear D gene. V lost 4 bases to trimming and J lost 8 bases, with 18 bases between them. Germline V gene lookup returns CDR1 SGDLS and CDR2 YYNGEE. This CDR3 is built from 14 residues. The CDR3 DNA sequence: TGTGCCAGCAGCAGTGCGACTGCCCAGTACGGCTACACCTTC. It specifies CASSSATAQYGYTF. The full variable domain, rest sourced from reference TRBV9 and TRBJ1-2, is DSGVTQTPKHLITATGQRVTLRCSPRSGDLSVYWYQQSLDQGLQFLIQYYNGEERAKGNILERFSAQQFPDLHSELNLSSLELGDSALYFCASSSATAQYGYTFGSGTRLTVV.

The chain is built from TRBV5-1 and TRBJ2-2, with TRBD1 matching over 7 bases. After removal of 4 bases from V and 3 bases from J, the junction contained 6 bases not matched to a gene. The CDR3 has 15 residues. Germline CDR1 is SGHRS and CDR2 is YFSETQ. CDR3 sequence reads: CASSPGTDYTGELFF. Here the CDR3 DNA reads TGCGCCAGCAGCCCAGGGACAGACTACACCGGGGAGCTGTTTTTT.

The CDR3 here is CASSLAVLLAGTETQYF. For the CDR3, the DNA is TGTGCCAGCAGCTTAGCCGTTCTCCTAGCGGGGACAGAGACCCAGTACTTC. The gene calls are TRBV11-3 and TRBJ2-5; 9 bases align to TRBD2. Per the germline V gene, CDR1 is SGHNT and CDR2 is YENEEA. The CDR3 sequence is 17 residues long. V was pared by 1 base and J by 4 bases, with 10 bases of the junction left unmatched.

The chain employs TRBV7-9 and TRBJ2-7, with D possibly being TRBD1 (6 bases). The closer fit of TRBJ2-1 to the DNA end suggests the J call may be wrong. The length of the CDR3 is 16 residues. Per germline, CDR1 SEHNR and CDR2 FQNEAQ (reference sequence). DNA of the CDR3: TGTGCCAGCAGCTTAGCGCCCCAGGGGTACTCCTACGAGCAGTTCTTC. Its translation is CASSLAPQGYSYEQFF.

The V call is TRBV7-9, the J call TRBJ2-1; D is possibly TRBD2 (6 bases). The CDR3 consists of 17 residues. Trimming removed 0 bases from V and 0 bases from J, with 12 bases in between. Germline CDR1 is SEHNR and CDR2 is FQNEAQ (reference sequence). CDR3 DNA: TGTGCCAGCAGCTTAGCGGGGGACTGGCGCTCCTACAATGAGCAGTTCTTC. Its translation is CASSLAGDWRSYNEQFF.

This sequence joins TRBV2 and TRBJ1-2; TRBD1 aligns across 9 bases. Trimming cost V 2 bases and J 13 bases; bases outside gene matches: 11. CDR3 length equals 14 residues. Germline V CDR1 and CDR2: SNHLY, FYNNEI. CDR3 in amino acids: CASSERWDRATITF. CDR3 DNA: TGTGCCAGCAGTGAACGTTGGGACAGGGCCACAATCACCTTC.

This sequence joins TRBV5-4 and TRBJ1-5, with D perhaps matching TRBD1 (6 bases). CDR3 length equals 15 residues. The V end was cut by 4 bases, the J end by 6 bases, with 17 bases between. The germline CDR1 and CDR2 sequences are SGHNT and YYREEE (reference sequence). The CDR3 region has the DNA TGTGCCAGCAGCCTTAACAGGGCGAGATTTCAGCCCCAGCATTTT. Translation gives CASSLNRARFQPQHF. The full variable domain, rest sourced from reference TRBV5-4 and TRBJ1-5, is ETGVTQSPTHLIKTRGQQVTLRCSSQSGHNTVSWYQQALGQGPQFIFQYYREEENGRGNFPPRFSGLQFPNYSSELNVNALELDDSALYLCASSLNRARFQPQHFGDGTRLSIL.

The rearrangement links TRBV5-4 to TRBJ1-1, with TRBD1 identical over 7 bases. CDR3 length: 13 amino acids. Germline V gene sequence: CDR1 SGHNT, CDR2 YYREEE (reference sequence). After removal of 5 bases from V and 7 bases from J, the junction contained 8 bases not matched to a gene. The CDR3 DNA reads TGTGCCAGCAGAATCGACAGGGAGCTTGAAGCTTTCTTT. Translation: CASRIDRELEAFF.

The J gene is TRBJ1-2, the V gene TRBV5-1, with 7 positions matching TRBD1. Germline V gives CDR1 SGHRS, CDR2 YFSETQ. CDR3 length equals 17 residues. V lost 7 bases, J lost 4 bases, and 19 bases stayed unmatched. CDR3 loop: CASSVPGQISGGYGYTF. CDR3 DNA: TGCGCCAGCTCCGTTCCGGGACAGATTTCTGGGGGCTATGGCTACACCTTC.